What follows are 21 T cell receptor beta chains derived from one specimen sequenced in a study of Ad26.COV2.S vaccination and SARS-CoV-2 variants. Only in-frame clones appear in the TCRdb table, and some are missing; sequencing was by immunoSEQ multiplex PCR. This sample has over 250,000 clones, with around 87% found just once. Treatment: about 20 received Ad26.COV2.S at low or high dose, single or two shots; several received placebo; per-sample allocation not given. Repertoires come from day 63 after the first vaccine or placebo injection. The material was peripheral blood, obtained in a trial of Ad26.COV2.S vaccine versus placebo. These receptors originate from a person between 18 and 65 years old who received the Ad26.COV2.S COVID-19 vaccine or a placebo.

This sequence joins TRBV27 and TRBJ1-4, with 10 bases that match TRBD1. The germline V gene encodes CDR1 MNHEY and CDR2 SMNVEV (reference sequence). This CDR3 comprises 15 residues. V shed 6 bases and J 5 bases; nucleotides not matched to a gene: 6. The CDR3 sequence is CASSPMGQGNEKLFF. The DNA of the CDR3 is TGTGCCAGCAGCCCCATGGGACAGGGGAATGAAAAACTGTTTTTT.

This CDR3 reads CASSPSGGFLNEQFF. For the CDR3, the DNA is TGTGCCAGCAGTCCTAGCGGGGGGTTTCTCAATGAGCAGTTCTTC. The chain has TRBV7-3 and TRBJ2-1; TRBD2 agrees at 11 bases. The CDR3 loop spans 15 amino acids. Per the germline V gene, CDR1 is SGHTA and CDR2 is FQGTGA. The J segment lost 6 bases and the V segment lost 6 bases, leaving 7 bases of the junction unmatched.

The chain links TRBV3-1 (or the pseudogene TRBV3-2) to TRBJ1-4; D is unclear. The CDR3 covers 15 residues. The ends were cut back, 0 bases at V and 8 bases at J, with 13 bases in the middle. Germline V gene sequence: CDR1 LGHDT, CDR2 YNNKEL (reference sequence). DNA of the CDR3: TGTGCCAGCAGCCAAGAGGGGTTTAGAAACGAAAAACTGTTTTTT. It translates to CASSQEGFRNEKLFF.

The rearrangement links TRBV19 to TRBJ2-7, with D possibly matching TRBD1 (5 bases). This CDR3 is built from 12 residues. With 5 bases removed from V and 4 bases from J, the gap between germline ends came to 9 bases. CDR1 LNHDA and CDR2 SQIVND come from the germline V gene (reference sequence). The CDR3 here is CASSHDSYEQYF. In nucleotides, the CDR3 is TGTGCCAGTAGTCATGACAGTTACGAGCAGTACTTC.

A note on this clone: A junction end diverges from the germline sequence, so it may reflect a read error. The CDR3 loop is CSVEGGTDLDSYTF. The CDR3 DNA follows: TGCAGCGTCGAAGGGGGGACAGACCTTGATAGCTACACCTTC. This chain joins TRBV29-1 and TRBJ1-2, with 7 bases fitting TRBD1. Germline-derived CDR1 and CDR2 are SQVTM and ANQGSEA. This CDR3 is 14 amino acids long.

CDR3 residues: CASSVLGYPNEKLFF. The CDR3 DNA reads TGTGCCAGCAGCGTTTTAGGGTATCCTAATGAAAAACTGTTTTTT. This sequence joins TRBV9 and TRBJ1-4; D remains unclear. The CDR3 spans 15 residues. V lost 2 bases, J lost 3 bases, and 11 bases lay in between. CDR1 and CDR2 (germline): SGDLS, YYNGEE.

The rearrangement links TRBV24-1 to TRBJ1-2, with a tentative D call TRBD1 (6 bases). V lost 2 bases and J lost 0, with 9 bases in between. The CDR3 spans 15 residues. Germline CDR1 is KGHDR and CDR2 is SFDVKD. CDR3: CATSDSRTANYGYTF. The CDR3 DNA is TGTGCCACCAGTGATTCGCGGACAGCTAACTATGGCTACACCTTC.

The gene calls are TRBV7-9 and TRBJ2-3; D is unresolved. The CDR3 totals 13 residues. The ends were cut back, 5 bases at V and 0 bases at J, with 6 bases in the middle. Germline V gene data show CDR1 as SEHNR and CDR2 as FQNEAQ (reference sequence). The CDR3 nucleotides read TGTGCCAGCAGCGTCTCTAGCACAGATACGCAGTATTTT. Residues: CASSVSSTDTQYF.

Remarks on this clone: Additional DNA sequences in this sample encode the identical CDR3. The chain combines TRBV7-2 with TRBJ2-5; 10 bases agree with TRBD2. The germline V gene has CDR1 SGHTA and CDR2 FQGNSA. The CDR3 extends over 13 amino acids. The V segment lost 5 bases and the J segment 4 bases; nucleotides outside the gene matches: 1. The CDR3 DNA reads TGTGCCAGCAGCCGGACTAGCGGAGAGACCCAGTACTTC. Residues: CASSRTSGETQYF.

The chain links TRBV6-5 to TRBJ2-5; a weak D match, TRBD2 (6 bases). This CDR3 has 13 amino acids. Trimming stripped 4 bases from V and 9 bases from J, with 15 bases between. Germline V gene sequence: CDR1 MNHEY, CDR2 SVGAGI. The CDR3 bases are TGTGCCAGCAGTTTCGGGAGTCCGGGGGCCCAGTACTTC. Its protein is CASSFGSPGAQYF.

This chain joins TRBV10-2 and TRBJ2-7, with D perhaps TRBD1 (5 bases). V was trimmed by 6 bases and J by 0 bases, leaving 12 bases between them. The CDR3 contains 14 residues. Per germline, CDR1 WSHSY and CDR2 SAAADI. The CDR3 here is CASSAQGSSYEQYF. In DNA form, the CDR3 reads TGCGCCAGCAGCGCCCAGGGTTCCTCCTACGAGCAGTACTTC.

V and J are TRBV24-1 and TRBJ2-5; TRBD1 aligns across 9 bases. This CDR3 contains 16 residues. Germline V gives CDR1 KGHDR, CDR2 SFDVKD. V shed 4 bases, J shed 3 bases, and the junction held 8 bases outside the gene matches. As DNA, the CDR3 is TGTGCCACCAGTGAATCCCAGGGGACAGGGAAAGAGACCCAGTACTTC. It yields the protein CATSESQGTGKETQYF.

The chain links TRBV11-2 to TRBJ2-1; 7 positions match TRBD1. The V and J ends lost 6 bases and 10 bases, in that order; junction bases with no gene match: 12. The CDR3 length is 14 residues. CDR1 SGHAT and CDR2 FQNNGV come from the germline V gene. Written as DNA, the CDR3 is TGTGCCAGCAGGGGACAGCTGGAAGGCGTGGAGCAGTTCTTC. Its protein product is CASRGQLEGVEQFF.

The CDR3 loop reads CASSRQILYEQYF. In DNA, the CDR3 is TGTGCCAGCAGTCGCCAAATACTCTACGAGCAGTACTTC. The chain employs TRBV6-6 and TRBJ2-7; D gene unclear. V was cut by 5 bases and J by 3 bases, with 11 bases left in between. Germline CDR1 is MNHNY and CDR2 is SVGAGI (reference sequence). The CDR3 length is 13 residues.

The chain has TRBV18 and TRBJ1-2; the D gene is possibly TRBD1 (6 bases). Trimming cost V 0 bases and J 8 bases, with 10 bases left between them. Germline V gene lookup returns CDR1 KGHSH and CDR2 LQKENI. The CDR3 has 13 residues. The CDR3 protein is CASSPPRGSGYTF. The CDR3 DNA reads TGTGCCAGCTCACCACCGAGGGGGAGCGGCTACACCTTC.

The chain carries TRBV5-1 and TRBJ2-5, with D maybe TRBD2 (6 bases). V dropped 4 bases and J dropped 2 bases, with 15 bases sitting between them. The CDR3 sequence is 15 residues long. Germline V gives CDR1 SGHRS, CDR2 YFSETQ. CDR3 in amino acids: CASSPGTGGQETQYF. CDR3 coding DNA: TGCGCCAGCAGCCCGGGGACCGGGGGACAAGAGACCCAGTACTTC.

The chain joins TRBV30 to TRBJ1-6; perhaps TRBD1 as D (5 bases). Germline V gene data show CDR1 as GTSNPN and CDR2 as SVGIG (reference sequence). This CDR3 has 13 amino acids. V lost 5 bases, J lost 10 bases, and 15 bases lay in between. The DNA for the CDR3 is TGTGCCTGGCGAACGGGGGTGCGGTCACCCCTCCACTTT. It specifies CAWRTGVRSPLHF.

The chain recombines TRBV27 with TRBJ1-2; D might be TRBD1 (5 bases). Trimming removed 4 bases at V and 8 bases at J, with 14 bases between. In germline, CDR1 is MNHEY, CDR2 SMNVEV (reference sequence). The CDR3 runs to 13 residues. CDR3 DNA: TGTGCCAGCAGTTGGGACCGTGCAGGCGGCTACACCTTC. The encoded protein is CASSWDRAGGYTF.

The chain carries TRBV7-9 and TRBJ2-2; the D gene is possibly TRBD1 (5 bases). The germline V gene has CDR1 SEHNR and CDR2 FQNEAQ (reference sequence). The CDR3 loop spans 15 amino acids. The ends were cut back, 1 base at V and 6 bases at J, with 12 bases in the middle. CDR3 in amino acids: CASSLGGRASGELFF. For the CDR3, the DNA is TGTGCCAGCAGCTTAGGCGGCAGGGCGTCCGGGGAGCTGTTTTTT.

The chain links TRBV3-1 (or the pseudogene TRBV3-2) to TRBJ1-2, with 8 bases lining up with TRBD1. The CDR3 contains 13 residues. Germline assignment: CDR1 LGHDT and CDR2 YNNKEL (reference sequence). V dropped 5 bases and J dropped 5; count of bases not matched to a gene: 4. The DNA for the CDR3 is TGTGCCAGCAGCGACAGGGGAGGGTATGGCTACACCTTC. It yields the protein CASSDRGGYGYTF.

The gene calls are TRBV28 and TRBJ2-1; D is uncertain. Germline V lookup: CDR1 MDHEN, CDR2 SYDVKM. This CDR3 comprises 13 residues. Trimming stripped 8 bases from V and 5 bases from J, with 13 bases between. The CDR3 spells CASAVGWDNEQFF. In nucleotides, the CDR3 is TGTGCCAGCGCGGTTGGGTGGGACAATGAGCAGTTCTTC. The whole variable domain, remainder taken from reference TRBV28 and TRBJ2-1, is DVKVTQSSRYLVKRTGEKVFLECVQDMDHENMFWYRQDPGLGLRLIYFSYDVKMKEKGDIPEGYSVSREKKERFSLILESASTNQTSMYLCASAVGWDNEQFFGPGTRLTVL.